Listed below are T cell receptor beta chains from one sample, sequenced in a study of shared clonotypes between healthy human individuals. Profiled with immunoSEQ multiplex PCR; TCRdb holds only in-frame clones, not every one. The sample lists approximately 2,000,000 clones, around 92% seen once, with about 0.41% in the top ten. The specimen sequenced was naive CD4+ T cells from PBMCs. Receptor source: a man aged 18 to 30 in good health. Some clones in this sample may be carry-over from other donors' samples. Both conserved end residues are part of each CDR3. The order of the fields is J gene, V gene, clone size, D gene, CDR3 DNA, CDR3 protein. The D gene is left open where the match is weak. A row's size may be missing; if present it is once, few, many or a size class.

TRBJ1-2	TRBV11-2	NA	TRBD1	TGTGCCAGCAGCGCACAGGGGAACTATGGCTACACCTTC	CASSAQGNYGYTF
TRBJ1-5	TRBV6-5	NA	NA	TGTGCCAGCAGTGCTGCCCCCGGAGCCTATCAGCCCCAGCATTTT	CASSAAPGAYQPQHF
TRBJ2-1	TRBV19	NA	NA	TGTGCCAGTAGTATACGGAGGGGCGAGCAGTTCTTC	CASSIRRGEQFF
TRBJ2-7	TRBV27	NA	TRBD1	TGTGCCAGCAGGGACAGGGTATACGAGCAGTACTTC	CASRDRVYEQYF
TRBJ2-2	TRBV28	NA	TRBD2	TGTGCCAGCAGTTCCAGCTGGACTAGCGGGTTAACCGGGGAGCTGTTTTTT	CASSSSWTSGLTGELFF
TRBJ1-1	TRBV10-3	NA	NA	TGTGCCATCAGTGATCCTAAGACAGGGAACACTGAAGCTTTCTTT	CAISDPKTGNTEAFF
TRBJ2-7	TRBV5-1	NA	NA	TGCGCCAGCAGCTTCCTGACGGGTTCTGGCGAGCAGTACTTC	CASSFLTGSGEQYF
TRBJ1-5	TRBV28	NA	TRBD1	TGTGCCAGCAGCTCACCGGGACAGGGGAATCAGCCCCAGCATTTT	CASSSPGQGNQPQHF
TRBJ1-2	TRBV7-2	once	TRBD1	TGTGCCAGCAGCGTACACAACAGGGGAATAAACCCCTACACCTTC	CASSVHNRGINPYTF
TRBJ2-7	TRBV5-1	once	TRBD2	TGCGCCAGCAGCCCGGGACTAGCGGGAGGTCGGTACGAGCAGTACTTC	CASSPGLAGGRYEQYF
TRBJ2-7	TRBV28	NA	TRBD1	TGTGCCAGCAGTCATACCTCGGGACAGGCTCCCTACGAGCAGTACTTC	CASSHTSGQAPYEQYF